These T cell receptor beta chains were read from a single sample in a study of T cell responses to AZD1222 COVID-19 vaccine. Repertoires were generated with immunoSEQ multiplex PCR, while TCRdb's copy carries only in-frame clones and drops some. The data contain 110,000 to 150,000 clones, more than 85% of them singletons. Here the sequenced sample was peripheral blood, taken on day 0 of AZD1222 vaccination. These receptors all come from an adult in good health. The CDR3 runs from the conserved cysteine through the conserved F or W. The order of the fields is V gene, D gene, clone size, J gene, CDR3 protein, CDR3 DNA. The D gene is left open where the match is weak. Not every row has a clone size; where given, it reads once, few, many or a size class.

V gene: TRBV2; D gene: NA; clone size: NA; J gene: TRBJ1-1; CDR3 protein: CASERQAMNTEAFF; CDR3 DNA: TGTGCCAGCGAGAGACAGGCTATGAACACTGAAGCTTTCTTT
V gene: TRBV24-1; D gene: NA; clone size: NA; J gene: TRBJ2-2; CDR3 protein: CATRPGWTGELFF; CDR3 DNA: TGTGCCACCCGGCCAGGGTGGACCGGGGAGCTGTTTTTT
V gene: TRBV5-4; D gene: NA; clone size: NA; J gene: TRBJ1-1; CDR3 protein: CASSLDDGGTEAFF; CDR3 DNA: TGTGCCAGCAGCTTGGACGACGGGGGCACTGAAGCTTTCTTT
V gene: TRBV2; D gene: NA; clone size: once; J gene: TRBJ1-1; CDR3 protein: CASSSPLDGRGTEAFF; CDR3 DNA: TGTGCCAGCAGCTCACCCCTCGACGGGAGGGGAACTGAAGCTTTCTTT
V gene: TRBV5-4; D gene: NA; clone size: NA; J gene: TRBJ2-4; CDR3 protein: CASSFPGQTAKNIQYF; CDR3 DNA: TGTGCCAGCAGCTTTCCGGGACAAACGGCCAAAAACATTCAGTACTTC
V gene: TRBV3-1/TRBV3-2; D gene: NA; clone size: NA; J gene: TRBJ1-1; CDR3 protein: CASSPLHRVTEAFF; CDR3 DNA: TGTGCCAGCAGCCCCCTGCACAGGGTCACTGAAGCTTTCTTT
V gene: TRBV5-1; D gene: NA; clone size: NA; J gene: TRBJ1-2; CDR3 protein: CASSLAGQHGYTF; CDR3 DNA: TGCGCCAGCAGCCTTGCGGGACAACATGGCTACACCTTC
V gene: TRBV19; D gene: NA; clone size: NA; J gene: TRBJ1-6; CDR3 protein: CASRLSSAGNSPLHF; CDR3 DNA: TGTGCCAGTAGGCTGTCTAGCGCGGGTAATTCACCCCTCCACTTT
V gene: TRBV19; D gene: NA; clone size: NA; J gene: TRBJ1-1; CDR3 protein: CASNYGEGTEAFF; CDR3 DNA: TGTGCCAGTAATTATGGGGAAGGCACTGAAGCTTTCTTT
V gene: TRBV30; D gene: NA; clone size: once; J gene: TRBJ1-2; CDR3 protein: CAWSVSPAYGYTF; CDR3 DNA: TGTGCCTGGAGTGTTTCCCCCGCCTATGGCTACACCTTC
V gene: TRBV13; D gene: NA; clone size: NA; J gene: TRBJ2-7; CDR3 protein: CASSWASAAYYEQYF; CDR3 DNA: TGTGCCAGCAGCTGGGCTAGCGCGGCTTATTACGAGCAGTACTTC
V gene: TRBV7-2; D gene: TRBD2; clone size: NA; J gene: TRBJ2-3; CDR3 protein: CASSLVAGGGTQYF; CDR3 DNA: TGTGCCAGCAGCTTAGTTGCGGGGGGCGGTACGCAGTATTTT
V gene: TRBV2; D gene: NA; clone size: NA; J gene: TRBJ1-6; CDR3 protein: CASSEEQGGSPLHF; CDR3 DNA: TGTGCCAGCAGTGAGGAACAGGGCGGTTCACCCCTCCACTTT
V gene: TRBV18; D gene: NA; clone size: NA; J gene: TRBJ1-6; CDR3 protein: CASSPSTYEYSPLHF; CDR3 DNA: TGTGCCAGCTCACCATCTACCTATGAATATTCACCCCTCCACTTT
V gene: TRBV3-1/TRBV3-2; D gene: NA; clone size: NA; J gene: TRBJ2-4; CDR3 protein: CASSQKVREDIQYF; CDR3 DNA: TGTGCCAGCAGCCAAAAAGTGCGGGAAGACATTCAGTACTTC
V gene: TRBV18; D gene: NA; clone size: NA; J gene: TRBJ1-4; CDR3 protein: CASSPYRGAEKLFF; CDR3 DNA: TGTGCCAGCTCACCGTATCGGGGGGCTGAAAAACTGTTTTTT
V gene: TRBV7-3; D gene: NA; clone size: NA; J gene: TRBJ1-4; CDR3 protein: CASSFARPVGEKLFF; CDR3 DNA: TGTGCCAGCAGCTTCGCGAGACCGGTAGGAGAAAAACTGTTTTTT